These 30 T cell receptor beta chains came from one sample sequenced in a study of cytomegalovirus exposure and HLA in healthy donors. The PCR employed 60 Vbeta primers together with 13 Jbeta primers. Using immunoSEQ multiplex PCR, the repertoire was profiled, and TCRdb retains in-frame clones only, with some absent. This table holds around 120,000 clones, 70% to 80% found once. Specimen: PBMCs. Receptors originate from a woman aged 40 to 50 in good health and CMV-seronegative.

The gene calls are TRBV6-5 and TRBJ2-7; D remains unclear. Trimming shortened V by 6 bases and J by 0 bases, and 9 bases separated the two germline ends. This CDR3 spans 13 amino acids. In germline, CDR1 is MNHEY, CDR2 SVGAGI. The CDR3 spells CASSLVVSYEQYF. CDR3 DNA: TGTGCCAGCAGCTTAGTCGTCTCCTACGAGCAGTACTTC.

The J gene is TRBJ2-1, the V gene TRBV28; 10 bases fit TRBD2. CDR3 length equals 15 residues. Trimming at V came to 4 bases and at J to 11 bases, leaving 11 bases not matched to a gene. Per germline, CDR1 MDHEN and CDR2 SYDVKM. The CDR3: CASSSTSGKTSKQFF. CDR3 nucleotides: TGTGCCAGCAGTTCAACTAGCGGGAAAACAAGTAAGCAGTTCTTC.

This chain links TRBV28 with TRBJ1-5; 8 bases align to TRBD1. The CDR3 consists of 16 residues. Trimming cost V 3 bases and J 1 base; bases outside gene matches: 5. The germline CDR1 and CDR2 sequences are MDHEN and SYDVKM. As DNA, the CDR3 is TGTGCCAGCAGTTTTCAGGGGGCTAGGAGCAATCAGCCCCAGCATTTT. It is translated as CASSFQGARSNQPQHF.

The gene calls are TRBV2 and TRBJ2-5; 8 bases match TRBD2. Germline-derived CDR1 and CDR2 are SNHLY and FYNNEI. This CDR3 is 15 amino acids long. Trimming cost V 4 bases and J 0 bases; bases outside gene matches: 4. Here the CDR3 DNA reads TGTGCCAGCAGTGCCCAGCGGGGGAACCAAGAGACCCAGTACTTC. It codes for CASSAQRGNQETQYF.

This clone was recorded a few times. V and J are TRBV4-1 and TRBJ1-4; unclear D gene. This CDR3 has 17 amino acids. The ends were cut back, 1 base at V and 6 bases at J, with 18 bases in the middle. CDR1 and CDR2 from the germline V gene are MGHRA and YSYEKL. The CDR3 bases are TGCGCCAGCAGCCAAGGTCGTCTCGGAGGCGTGGATGAAAAACTGTTTTTT. Protein sequence: CASSQGRLGGVDEKLFF.

The CDR3 DNA follows: TGTGCCAGCTCACCAGGGGGGGCCTATGGCTACACCTTC. Amino acid sequence: CASSPGGAYGYTF. This chain uses TRBV18 with TRBJ1-2; D is perhaps TRBD1 (6 bases). With 2 bases removed from V and 4 bases from J, the gap between germline ends came to 8 bases. Per the germline V gene, CDR1 is KGHSH and CDR2 is LQKENI. This CDR3 contains 13 residues.

V usage is TRBV7-9 and J usage is TRBJ2-3; possibly TRBD2 for D (5 bases). The germline V gene has CDR1 SEHNR and CDR2 FQNEAQ (reference sequence). V lost 6 bases and J 14 bases, leaving 9 bases between the germline ends. The CDR3 extends over 9 amino acids. The CDR3 DNA follows: TGTGCCAGCAGTCTAGGAGGGTATTTT. Translated, it gives CASSLGGYF.

J is TRBJ2-7 and V is TRBV6-5; the match to TRBD1 covers 8 bases. J was trimmed by 3 bases and V by 2 bases; bases with no gene match: 0. This CDR3 spans 13 amino acids. The V gene's germline CDR1 is MNHEY and CDR2 SVGAGI. DNA of the CDR3: TGTGCCAGCAGTTACGGGACAGGCTACGAGCAGTACTTC. This codes for CASSYGTGYEQYF.

J is TRBJ2-3 and V is TRBV28; no firm D call. V shed 4 bases and J shed 1 base, with 9 bases lying between them. This CDR3 has 14 amino acids. CDR1 is MDHEN and CDR2 is SYDVKM in the germline V gene. The CDR3 region is CASSSPGGTDTQYF. The CDR3 nucleotides are TGTGCCAGCAGTTCCCCTGGAGGCACAGATACGCAGTATTTT.

This chain uses TRBV27 with TRBJ2-3, with a possible D match to TRBD2 (6 bases). From germline, CDR1 is MNHEY and CDR2 SMNVEV (reference sequence). Trimming took 5 bases from V and 3 from J, leaving 15 bases between them. CDR3 size: 15 residues. The CDR3 reads CASSAFTGRTDTQYF. The CDR3 coding sequence is TGTGCCAGCAGTGCCTTCACTGGGAGGACAGATACGCAGTATTTT.

The rearrangement uses TRBV4-3 and TRBJ2-3; TRBD2 might be the D (5 bases). V gave up 4 bases and J gave up 0 bases, with 17 bases separating them. CDR1 and CDR2 (germline): LGHNA, YSLEER. CDR3 size: 17 residues. The CDR3 is CASSRGASFLSTDTQYF. The CDR3 nucleotides read TGCGCCAGCAGCCGAGGAGCTAGCTTTCTGAGCACAGATACGCAGTATTTT.

The chain recombines TRBV5-1 with TRBJ2-3, with no clear D. This CDR3 comprises 14 residues. V lost 0 bases to trimming and J lost 4 bases, with 9 bases between them. CDR1 SGHRS and CDR2 YFSETQ come from the germline V gene. DNA of the CDR3: TGCGCCAGCAGCTTGGAAGTGACTTCAGATACGCAGTATTTT. Translated, it gives CASSLEVTSDTQYF.

The chain is built from TRBV11-3 and TRBJ2-2, with D possibly being TRBD2 (5 bases). This CDR3 spans 17 amino acids. Germline CDR1 reads SGHNT; CDR2 reads YENEEA. Trimming took 0 bases from V and 4 from J, leaving 15 bases between them. The CDR3: CASSLDKGGSGTGELFF. The CDR3 nucleotides are TGTGCCAGCAGCTTAGATAAAGGAGGATCCGGCACCGGGGAGCTGTTTTTT.

The genes are TRBV5-1 and TRBJ2-3; 10 bases line up with TRBD2. Germline V lookup: CDR1 SGHRS, CDR2 YFSETQ. After removal of 3 bases from V and 5 bases from J, the junction contained 12 bases not matched to a gene. There are 17 residues in the CDR3. The CDR3 region has the DNA TGCGCCAGCAGCTCCCGGGGACTAGCGAATCGAAGAGATACGCAGTATTTT. It translates to CASSSRGLANRRDTQYF.

The genes are TRBV9 and TRBJ2-1; the match to TRBD2 covers 16 bases. V was clipped by 2 bases and J by 0 bases; unmatched bases: 2. The germline CDR1 and CDR2 sequences are SGDLS and YYNGEE. The CDR3 spans 18 residues. CDR3 nucleotide sequence: TGTGCCAGCAGCGTGGGACTAGCGGGGGGGAGCTCCTACAATGAGCAGTTCTTC. Translated: CASSVGLAGGSSYNEQFF.

This clone has more than one count but fewer than ten. This chain uses TRBV7-8 with TRBJ2-2; 8 bases agree with TRBD2. The J segment lost 3 bases and the V segment lost 2 bases, leaving 5 bases of the junction unmatched. This CDR3 has 16 amino acids. Germline V CDR1 and CDR2: SGHVS, FQNEAQ. The CDR3 DNA is TGTGCCAGCAGCTTAACGGGGGGGCGGGACACCGGGGAGCTGTTTTTT. It translates to CASSLTGGRDTGELFF.

The chain carries TRBV5-1 and TRBJ2-7; 10 bases agree with TRBD2. With V trimmed by 3 bases and J by 2 bases, 5 bases remained unmatched. Germline CDR1 and CDR2: SGHRS and YFSETQ. The CDR3 totals 15 residues. In DNA, the CDR3 is TGCGCCAGCAGCTCATCTAGCGGGAGCGCCTACGAGCAGTACTTC. Protein: CASSSSSGSAYEQYF.

Here the CDR3 DNA reads TGCGCCAGCAGCCAAGGGGACAACTCTGGAAACACCATATATTTT. As protein: CASSQGDNSGNTIYF. V gene TRBV4-1 combines with J gene TRBJ1-3; TRBD1 might be the D (6 bases). The CDR3 consists of 15 residues. Germline CDR1 and CDR2: MGHRA and YSYEKL. The germline V and J ends were trimmed by 1 base and 0 bases, with 7 bases remaining between them.

The rearrangement uses TRBV19 and TRBJ1-1, with D maybe TRBD1 (5 bases). Germline V gene sequence: CDR1 LNHDA, CDR2 SQIVND (reference sequence). The V and J ends lost 5 bases and 6 bases respectively, with 19 bases between them. The CDR3 consists of 15 residues. As DNA, the CDR3 is TGTGCCAGTAGTCCGAGCTTGAGCGGGGGGGCTGAAGCTTTCTTT. This encodes CASSPSLSGGAEAFF.

The rearrangement joins TRBV4-2 to TRBJ2-2; TRBD2 might be the D (5 bases). Trimming pared 1 base from V and 5 bases from J, leaving 14 bases between. CDR3 length equals 16 residues. Germline V gene lookup returns CDR1 LGHNA and CDR2 YNFKEQ. This CDR3 reads CASSQVGLLRTGELFF. The CDR3 bases are TGTGCCAGCAGCCAAGTAGGACTTCTCAGGACCGGGGAGCTGTTTTTT.

The V and J genes are TRBV21-1 and TRBJ1-2; the table names TRBD1, a call not compared with the DNA. TRBV21-1 is marked as a pseudogene. The CDR3 contains 13 residues. The CDR3 sequence: CASAKDRVNGYTF. CDR3 coding DNA: TGTGCCAGCGCCAAGGACAGGGTGAATGGCTACACCTTC.

The chain employs TRBV4-1 and TRBJ2-3; tentative D call: TRBD2 (6 bases). V was trimmed by 4 bases and J by 3 bases, leaving 14 bases between them. The CDR3 consists of 15 residues. From germline, CDR1 is MGHRA and CDR2 YSYEKL. CDR3 protein: CASSRTTGGTDTQYF. In DNA, the CDR3 is TGCGCCAGCAGCCGGACGACCGGGGGAACAGATACGCAGTATTTT.

V usage is TRBV5-4 and J usage is TRBJ2-7; TRBD2 is a possible D gene (7 bases). V was clipped by 1 base and J by 7 bases, with 21 bases between them. The germline CDR1 and CDR2 sequences are SGHNT and YYREEE (reference sequence). The CDR3 is 16 amino acids. The CDR3 nucleotides are TGTGCCAGCAGCTTGAACGGTCTGGGCAGGGGAGGGGAGCAGTACTTC. It yields the protein CASSLNGLGRGGEQYF.

The rearrangement links TRBV4-1 to TRBJ2-1; 8 bases align to TRBD1. This CDR3 has 16 residues. Germline CDR1 MGHRA, CDR2 YSYEKL. Trimming cost V 3 bases and J 5 bases; bases outside gene matches: 9. CDR3 amino acids: CASSQDTGTGNNEQFF. As DNA, the CDR3 is TGCGCCAGCAGCCAGGACACCGGGACAGGTAACAATGAGCAGTTCTTC.

The chain has TRBV7-7 and TRBJ2-5; 7 positions match TRBD1. This CDR3 contains 14 residues. V was pared by 5 bases and J by 2 bases, with 5 bases of the junction left unmatched. Per the germline V gene, CDR1 is SSHAT and CDR2 is FNYEAQ (reference sequence). The CDR3 region has the DNA TGTGCCAGCAGCGTTGGGACAGCACAAGAGACCCAGTACTTC. Its translation is CASSVGTAQETQYF.

The gene calls are TRBV10-1 and TRBJ2-3; 8 nucleotides line up with TRBD2. Per the germline V gene, CDR1 is WNHNN and CDR2 is SYGVQD (reference sequence). This CDR3 region has 13 residues. Losses at the gene ends were 5 bases for V and 3 bases for J; bases not matched to a gene: 1. CDR3 bases: TGCGCCAGCAGTCAGCGGGGGACAGATACGCAGTATTTT. Translation gives CASSQRGTDTQYF.

The rearrangement uses TRBV7-9 and TRBJ1-1, with a possible D match to TRBD1 (6 bases). V lost 1 base and J lost 4, with 13 bases in between. CDR3 length: 15 amino acids. The germline gives CDR1 SEHNR, CDR2 FQNEAQ (reference sequence). In DNA form, the CDR3 reads TGTGCCAGCAGCTTAGGGGGGGGGCGGACCACTGAAGCTTTCTTT. It encodes CASSLGGGRTTEAFF.

This sequence joins TRBV7-7 and TRBJ2-1, with D maybe TRBD1 (6 bases). The germline CDR1 and CDR2 sequences are SSHAT and FNYEAQ (reference sequence). This CDR3 spans 14 amino acids. V lost 2 bases and J 5 bases, leaving 10 bases between the germline ends. The CDR3 region is CASSLNSGDNEQFF. In DNA form, the CDR3 reads TGTGCCAGCAGCTTAAATTCAGGGGACAATGAGCAGTTCTTC.

The genes are TRBV29-1 and TRBJ2-5; TRBD1 is a possible D gene (6 bases). V lost 6 bases, J lost 2 bases, and 19 bases lay in between. Germline CDR1 SQVTM, CDR2 ANQGSEA. CDR3 length equals 15 residues. The CDR3 nucleotides are TGCAGCGTCCACCCGAGATCCGACAGGCAAGAGACCCAGTACTTC. Amino acid sequence: CSVHPRSDRQETQYF.

The chain uses TRBV28 and TRBJ1-1; D is unclear. Germline CDR1 MDHEN, CDR2 SYDVKM. CDR3 size: 12 residues. Trimming took 1 base from V and 3 from J, leaving 3 bases between them. The CDR3 nucleotides are TGTGCCAGCAGTTTATCCGACACTGAAGCTTTCTTT. Protein: CASSLSDTEAFF.